This T cell receptor (beta chain) was retrieved from a study of T cell responses to AZD1222 COVID-19 vaccine. Study-wide context: Second doses at about 4 or about 12 weeks were pooled.

Study-wide findings and caveats: Only five to seven AZD1222 recipients were seropositive at baseline. Possibly, clonal diversity was underestimated; donors were largely white British and included more females. Spike was spanned by vaccine-associated CD4 TCRs, which were dominant at 160-218 and 743-854.

Trimming pared 2 bases from V and 8 bases from J, leaving 13 bases between. The CDR3 is 14 residues long. Germline V lookup: CDR1 MGHDK, CDR2 SYGVNS. Only in-frame clones appear in the TCRdb table, and some are missing; sequencing was by immunoSEQ multiplex PCR. The sample has 100,000 to 150,000 clones; 88% are singletons. Note on this clone: The antigen is unknown.

This chain links TRBV25-1 with TRBJ2-1; D gene ambiguous. The clonotype was recovered from an adult in good health. The sample was peripheral blood, taken on day 0 of AZD1222 vaccination. The CDR3 nucleotides read TGTGCCAGCAGTGAAAGCATTCTTCCCCATGAGCAGTTCTTC. Translated, it gives CASSESILPHEQFF. The variable domain in full, completed from reference TRBV25-1 and TRBJ2-1, reads EADIYQTPRYLVIGTGKKITLECSQTMGHDKMYWYQQDPGMELHLIHYSYGVNSTEKGDLSSESTVSRIRTEHFPLTLESARPSHTSQYLCASSESILPHEQFFGPGTRLTVL.